This T cell receptor beta chain is from a study of cytomegalovirus exposure and HLA in healthy donors. Study-wide context: Findings of an earlier analysis included roughly 110 million unique TCR beta sequences from 170 million or so T cells. Drawn from HLA-typed donors, 80 million to 100 million unique TCRs were held in an early data release. Caucasian-associated ancestry cluster membership applied to about four fifths of around 400 genotyped donors.

Losses at the gene ends were 6 bases for V and 4 bases for J; bases not matched to a gene: 10. Germline values: CDR1 MDHEN, CDR2 SYDVKM. The CDR3 is 15 residues long. Use of 60 Vbeta and 13 Jbeta primers characterized the PCR. Libraries were prepared by immunoSEQ multiplex PCR; TCRdb keeps only in-frame clonotypes and omits some of them. Of under 200,000 clones listed, approximately 72% are singletons. Broader study findings: Among TCR beta chains of equal frequency, HLA-associated ones were more clonally expanded in a later analysis.

In regard to this clone: Its specificity is not known.

The chain recombines TRBV28 with TRBJ2-5; 8 bases line up with TRBD2. This sequence was found in a man between 18 and 35 years old in good health and CMV-seronegative. The sequencing input was PBMCs. CDR3 DNA: TGTGCCAGCAGCTTAGGCCTCGGGGGGGCAGAGACCCAGTACTTC. Its protein is CASSLGLGGAETQYF.